What follows are 28 T cell receptor beta chains derived from one specimen sequenced in a study of brain metastases from non-small cell lung cancer. Clones were read by immunoSEQ multiplex PCR, and TCRdb kept only the in-frame ones, dropping some. The sample has around 2,600 clones; 70% to 85% are singletons. The sequenced sample consisted of tissue from a brain metastasis. The receptors shown here come from a donor aged 40 or older with non-small cell lung cancer.

The chain is built from TRBV7-2 and TRBJ2-2; possibly TRBD2 for D (5 bases). V lost 8 bases and J 1 base, leaving 17 bases between the germline ends. Germline-derived CDR1 and CDR2 are SGHTA and FQGNSA. This CDR3 has 16 amino acids. The CDR3 protein is CASPSSRGWNTGELFF. CDR3 sequence (DNA): TGTGCCAGCCCCTCGTCCCGGGGATGGAACACCGGGGAGCTGTTTTTT.

The chain is built from TRBV6-2 or TRBV6-3 and TRBJ1-5, with 10 bases that match TRBD1. This CDR3 is 17 amino acids long. V lost 4 bases to trimming and J lost 7 bases; unmatched junction nucleotides: 13. CDR1 and CDR2 (germline): MNHEY, SVGEGT. CDR3 amino acids: CASSWQTGQGDGQPQHF. In nucleotides, the CDR3 is TGTGCCAGCAGTTGGCAGACCGGACAGGGGGACGGACAGCCCCAGCATTTT.

The chain carries TRBV5-6 and TRBJ2-3; D is undetermined. The CDR3 totals 13 residues. CDR1 is SGHDT and CDR2 is YYEEEE in the germline V gene. The V and J ends lost 1 base and 6 bases respectively, with 9 bases between them. Here the CDR3 DNA reads TGTGCCAGCAGCTTGCGCTCGAGGGATACGCAGTATTTT. Its protein is CASSLRSRDTQYF.

The CDR3 loop is CASSLTPGRERELFF. For the CDR3, the DNA is TGCGCCAGCAGCTTAACCCCCGGGCGGGAGAGGGAGCTGTTTTTT. The J gene is TRBJ2-2, the V gene TRBV5-1; 7 bases align to TRBD2. CDR3 length equals 15 residues. Germline V gene sequence: CDR1 SGHRS, CDR2 YFSETQ. The V gene end was trimmed by 2 bases and the J gene end by 9 bases; junction bases not matched to a gene: 10.

The CDR3 region is CASSQDATNEKLFF. The DNA of the CDR3 is TGCGCCAGCAGCCAAGATGCAACTAATGAAAAACTGTTTTTT. The chain employs TRBV4-3 and TRBJ1-4, with unresolved D. V lost 0 bases to trimming and J lost 0 bases, with 2 bases between them. This CDR3 comprises 14 residues. The germline gives CDR1 LGHNA, CDR2 YSLEER.

The V gene is TRBV6-1, the J gene TRBJ1-1, with D unresolved. Looked up from germline, CDR1 is MNHNS and CDR2 is SASEGT. The CDR3 contains 13 residues. With 2 bases removed from V and 9 bases from J, the gap between germline ends came to 13 bases. The CDR3 protein is CASSESVQTQAFF. The CDR3 nucleotides are TGTGCCAGCAGTGAAAGTGTTCAAACCCAAGCTTTCTTT.

This clone was detected only a few times. J is TRBJ2-5 and V is TRBV6-5; TRBD1 might be the D (6 bases). From germline, CDR1 is MNHEY and CDR2 SVGAGI. CDR3 size: 16 residues. V was pared by 0 bases and J by 2 bases, with 13 bases between. CDR3 region: CASSYSTGPSQETQYF. The CDR3, as DNA: TGTGCCAGCAGTTACTCGACAGGACCGTCGCAAGAGACCCAGTACTTC.

The chain employs TRBV21-1 and TRBJ1-1; the D call TRBD1 from the table was never checked on the DNA. TRBV21-1 is assigned pseudogene status. The CDR3 contains 14 residues. The CDR3 sequence: CASSHGQGGTEAFF. The CDR3 DNA sequence: TGTGCCAGCAGTCACGGACAGGGGGGGACTGAAGCTTTCTTT.

The rearrangement joins TRBV7-8 to TRBJ1-2; TRBD1 might be the D (5 bases). Germline CDR1 SGHVS, CDR2 FQNEAQ. This CDR3 contains 14 residues. V dropped 1 base and J dropped 7 bases, with 13 bases sitting between them. The CDR3 spells CASSLGWGEIGYTF. CDR3 in DNA: TGTGCCAGCAGCTTAGGCTGGGGGGAGATTGGCTACACCTTC. The whole variable domain, filled in from reference TRBV7-8 and TRBJ1-2, reads GAGVSQSPRYKVAKRGQDVALRCDPISGHVSLFWYQQALGQGPEFLTYFQNEAQLDKSGLPSDRFFAERPEGSVSTLKIQRTQQEDSAVYLCASSLGWGEIGYTFGSGTRLTVV.

This chain uses TRBV6-5 with TRBJ2-3, with 9 bases lining up with TRBD1. Germline CDR1 is MNHEY and CDR2 is SVGAGI. The J segment lost 4 bases and the V segment lost 5 bases, leaving 4 bases of the junction unmatched. This CDR3 region has 14 residues. The CDR3 protein is CASSLQGASDTQYF. CDR3 coding DNA: TGTGCCAGCAGTCTACAGGGGGCTTCAGATACGCAGTATTTT.

As DNA, the CDR3 is TGTGCCACCCCGAATTGGGTGGACGAGCAGTACTTC. Translating it yields CATPNWVDEQYF. This chain links TRBV24-1 with TRBJ2-7; unclear D gene. The CDR3 has 12 amino acids. Germline assignment: CDR1 KGHDR and CDR2 SFDVKD. Trimming shortened V by 9 bases and J by 5 bases, and 13 bases separated the two germline ends.

This clone has just one count. The chain carries TRBV5-1 and TRBJ1-2, with no clear D. Trimming shortened V by 3 bases and J by 1 base, and 7 bases separated the two germline ends. CDR1 SGHRS and CDR2 YFSETQ come from the germline V gene. The CDR3 spans 13 residues. The CDR3: CASSSEGNYGYTF. The DNA for the CDR3 is TGCGCCAGCAGCTCCGAGGGTAACTATGGCTACACCTTC.

The chain has TRBV3-1 (or the pseudogene TRBV3-2) and TRBJ1-2, with D possibly TRBD1 on 6 matching bases. Germline lookup yields CDR1 LGHDT and CDR2 YNNKEL (reference sequence). With 4 bases removed from V and 5 bases from J, the gap between germline ends came to 8 bases. This CDR3 spans 12 amino acids. The CDR3 DNA is TGTGCCAGCAGCCCGGACAGTTATGGCTACACCTTC. It translates to CASSPDSYGYTF.

This clone counts as large (0.1 to 1%). This sequence joins TRBV27 and TRBJ1-3; D might be TRBD1 (6 bases). The CDR3 covers 15 residues. Trimming cost V 6 bases and J 0 bases, with 12 bases left between them. Germline V gene lookup returns CDR1 MNHEY and CDR2 SMNVEV (reference sequence). CDR3 region: CASRAGTTSGNTIYF. The CDR3 nucleotides read TGTGCCAGCAGGGCCGGGACAACCTCTGGAAACACCATATATTTT.

The chain links TRBV7-3 to TRBJ2-1; 12 bases line up with TRBD1. The CDR3 consists of 15 residues. CDR1 and CDR2 (germline): SGHTA, FQGTGA. Trimming took 0 bases from V and 9 from J; bases not matched to a gene: 3. This CDR3 is CASSLTGTGGPEQFF. CDR3 in DNA: TGTGCCAGCAGCTTAACCGGGACAGGGGGCCCTGAGCAGTTCTTC.

The sample holds a few counts of this clone. This chain connects TRBV20-1 to TRBJ1-1, with TRBD1 matching 9 bases. The CDR3 covers 17 residues. From germline, CDR1 is DFQATT and CDR2 SNEGSKA (reference sequence). V trimming: 3 bases; J trimming: 6 bases; junction bases outside the gene matches: 17. The CDR3 loop is CSASTSIRGQGVAEAFF. Written as DNA, the CDR3 is TGCAGTGCTAGTACATCAATTCGGGGACAGGGAGTCGCTGAAGCTTTCTTT.

V gene TRBV14 combines with J gene TRBJ2-3; D may match TRBD1 or TRBD2 (5 bases each). The CDR3 length is 16 residues. The V end lost 4 bases, the J end lost 5 bases, and 19 bases lay between the germline ends. Germline V gives CDR1 SGHDN, CDR2 FVKESK. CDR3 sequence (DNA): TGTGCCAGCAGCCGTCAACTTCTAGTGGGGGAAGATACGCAGTATTTT. It yields the protein CASSRQLLVGEDTQYF.

This sequence joins TRBV7-6 and TRBJ1-1, with D perhaps matching TRBD1 (6 bases). Deletions cut 7 bases from V and 4 bases from J, with 13 bases between. This CDR3 spans 13 amino acids. Germline V gene sequence: CDR1 SGHVS, CDR2 FNYEAQ. The CDR3 sequence: CASTPGGGTEAFF. As DNA, the CDR3 is TGTGCCAGCACCCCGGGAGGGGGCACTGAAGCTTTCTTT.

This clone was observed a few times. The chain is built from TRBV6-1 and TRBJ2-7; 9 bases fit TRBD1. This CDR3 contains 18 residues. CDR1 is MNHNS, CDR2 SASEGT, per germline. J was trimmed by 3 bases and V by 2 bases; bases with no gene match: 14. The CDR3: CASSERDRVLSGLYEQYF. The CDR3 region has the DNA TGTGCCAGCAGTGAACGGGACAGGGTGCTGTCCGGCCTCTACGAGCAGTACTTC.

The chain joins TRBV19 to TRBJ2-1, with TRBD1 identical over 7 bases. There are 15 residues in the CDR3. The ends lost 6 bases at V and 0 bases at J; junction bases unmatched: 5. Germline CDR1 and CDR2: LNHDA and SQIVND (reference sequence). The CDR3 nucleotides are TGTGCCAGTAGGAAGACAGGGAGCTCCTACAATGAGCAGTTCTTC. As protein: CASRKTGSSYNEQFF.

This chain links TRBV28 with TRBJ1-1; no clear D gene. Germline CDR1 and CDR2: MDHEN and SYDVKM. The germline V and J ends were trimmed by 6 bases and 0 bases, with 8 bases remaining between them. The CDR3 runs 13 residues. The CDR3 DNA is TGTGCCAGCAGCCTCCAGCTGAACACTGAAGCTTTCTTT. It codes for CASSLQLNTEAFF.

The V gene is TRBV7-2, the J gene TRBJ1-2; maybe TRBD1 (6 bases). CDR1 is SGHTA, CDR2 FQGNSA, per germline. The CDR3 length is 15 residues. The V end lost 5 bases, the J end lost 7 bases, and 20 bases lay between the germline ends. This CDR3 reads CASSTAMGGRGGYTF. The DNA of the CDR3 is TGTGCCAGCAGCACGGCTATGGGGGGCAGGGGTGGCTACACCTTC.

Only one count was recorded for this clone. V and J are TRBV7-2 and TRBJ2-1; 11 bases align to TRBD1. The CDR3 totals 16 residues. Unmatched junction bases numbered 11, after V lost 4 bases and J lost 9 bases. Germline lookup yields CDR1 SGHTA and CDR2 FQGNSA. The CDR3 DNA reads as TGTGCCAGCAGCTCCAGCAGCGGGACAGGGGGGAGTGAGCAGTTCTTC. Translated: CASSSSSGTGGSEQFF. The variable domain in full, with the rest retrieved from reference TRBV7-2 and TRBJ2-1, is GAGVSQSPSNKVTEKGKDVELRCDPISGHTALYWYRQSLGQGLEFLIYFQGNSAPDKSGLPSDRFSAERTGGSVSTLTIQRTQQEDSAVYLCASSSSSGTGGSEQFFGPGTRLTVL.

This chain connects TRBV7-8 to TRBJ1-2; a weak D match, TRBD1 (6 bases). Trimming shortened V by 5 bases and J by 5 bases, and 15 bases separated the two germline ends. Per germline, CDR1 SGHVS and CDR2 FQNEAQ. The length of the CDR3 is 14 residues. Here the CDR3 reads CASSPQGNPYGYTF. The DNA of the CDR3 is TGTGCCAGCAGCCCCCAGGGGAACCCGTATGGCTACACCTTC.

V gene TRBV15 combines with J gene TRBJ2-4; D may be TRBD2 (5 bases). This CDR3 is 14 amino acids long. The ends were cut back, 0 bases at V and 8 bases at J, with 11 bases in the middle. Germline assignment: CDR1 LNHNV and CDR2 YYDKDF (reference sequence). CDR3 DNA: TGTGCCACCAGCAGAGATAAACGGGGTGACATTCAGTACTTC. This gives the protein CATSRDKRGDIQYF.

The V call is TRBV9, the J call TRBJ2-1, with a tentative D call TRBD2 (5 bases). Germline CDR1 is SGDLS and CDR2 is YYNGEE. Trimming took off 0 bases at V and 6 bases at J, with 7 bases between the two ends. The CDR3 length is 13 residues. In nucleotides, the CDR3 is TGTGCCAGCAGCGTAGGGGCGGGCAATGAGCAGTTCTTC. Protein: CASSVGAGNEQFF.

This chain links TRBV10-2 with TRBJ2-7, with D possibly matching TRBD2 (5 bases). In germline, CDR1 is WSHSY, CDR2 SAAADI. Trimming cost V 3 bases and J 2 bases, with 8 bases left between them. The CDR3 length is 13 residues. CDR3 in DNA: TGCGCCAGCAGTGAAGGAGGCGCCTACGAGCAGTACTTC. It encodes CASSEGGAYEQYF.

DNA of the CDR3: TGTGCCAGCAGAAACACTCAGTTCTTAGGCGAGCAGTACTTC. It codes for CASRNTQFLGEQYF. This sequence joins TRBV6-1 and TRBJ2-7; D remains unclear. CDR3 length equals 14 residues. With 6 bases removed from V and 6 bases from J, the gap between germline ends came to 18 bases. Germline loops: CDR1 MNHNS, CDR2 SASEGT.